These T cell receptor beta chains were read from a single sample in a study of T-cell memory formation after mild COVID-19. TCRdb re-derived calls from the 5' RACE reads in MiXCR, one entry per CDR3 protein. This sample has some 150,000 distinct CDR3 sequences, with about 5.5% found just once. The sample was PBMCs or a T cell subset sorted from them (not recorded which). The receptors stem from an adult woman who had mild COVID-19 (a few samples of this study predate the infection). Cell type and time point are not known. CDR3s include the opening cysteine and the closing phenylalanine or tryptophan. Each record gives: V gene, CDR3 protein.

V: TRBV5-1
CDR3: CASTVTWGVADTQYF

V: TRBV7-6
CDR3: CASSLDRNGGYTF

V: TRBV5-1
CDR3: CASSLGAANTEAFF

V: TRBV11-2
CDR3: CASRGREAYNEQFF

V: TRBV7-2
CDR3: CASSLVLGVGTGELFF

V: TRBV20-1
CDR3: CSARLTGGGNQPQHF

V: TRBV2
CDR3: CASARDSVTEAFF

V: TRBV11-2
CDR3: CASSRLAGGLSGELFF

V: TRBV29-1
CDR3: CSVWGQEPYGYTF

V: TRBV12-3/TRBV12-4
CDR3: CASSLGGGFKDEQYF

V: TRBV29-1
CDR3: CSVRDYRSGANVLTF

V: TRBV27
CDR3: CASSPSRQGDTQYF

V: TRBV5-8
CDR3: CASSSLTGEGSYNSPLHF

V: TRBV3-1
CDR3: CASSQDGGISETQYF

V: TRBV5-1
CDR3: CASSLLGLGNTGELFF

V: TRBV20-1
CDR3: CSARDTSGRYEQYF

V: TRBV7-8
CDR3: CASSLGTYQGWQYF

V: TRBV2
CDR3: CASSVSHGPGDTQYF

V: TRBV7-9
CDR3: CASSLGPQGNYGYTF

V: TRBV6-5
CDR3: CASSRDSLLYGYTF

V: TRBV5-4
CDR3: CASSLENGYTF

V: TRBV12-3/TRBV12-4
CDR3: CASSPRQVQETQYF

V: TRBV12-3/TRBV12-4
CDR3: CASSPDTYTGELFF

V: TRBV2
CDR3: CASSAAGGGLRDEQFF

V: TRBV3-1
CDR3: CASSRFSGSPGFF

V: TRBV6-5
CDR3: CASSYSIANEKLFF

V: TRBV11-1
CDR3: CASSAGRGYGYTF

V: TRBV19
CDR3: CASSIGRQETQYF

V: TRBV12-3/TRBV12-4
CDR3: CASSLGQGGKTQYF

V: TRBV6-2/TRBV6-3
CDR3: CASSYDGGSYNEQFF

V: TRBV7-8
CDR3: CASSLSSGTGNYEQYF

V: TRBV7-2
CDR3: CASSLLGGGDWYNSPLHF

V: TRBV2
CDR3: CASSRGQGALNEQFF

V: TRBV18
CDR3: CASALGEYNEQFF

V: TRBV6-5
CDR3: CASSLNGLPFF

V: TRBV12-3/TRBV12-4
CDR3: CASSSGGLTDTQYF

V: TRBV7-3
CDR3: CASSLTSVVSGHEQFF

V: TRBV20-1
CDR3: CSASFTGGNTGELFF